One and the same sample provided the 15 T cell receptor beta chains below, sequenced in a study of shared clonotypes between healthy human individuals. Sequencing used immunoSEQ multiplex PCR; TCRdb keeps in-frame clones, though not all of them. The sample shows roughly 2,000,000 clones, 85% to 95% of them seen only once. CD45RO negativity and positive selection for CCR7 defined naive CD8 cells, a population that excluded terminally differentiated effector memory CD45RA+ cells. The sample taken for sequencing was naive CD8+ T cells from PBMCs. The receptors come from a man aged 18 to 29 in good health. Some clones in this sample may be carry-over from other donors' samples.

The V call is TRBV19, the J call TRBJ2-7; possibly TRBD1 for D (5 bases). V lost 5 bases and J 0 bases, leaving 11 bases between the germline ends. CDR1 LNHDA and CDR2 SQIVND come from the germline V gene (reference sequence). The CDR3 totals 14 residues. As DNA, the CDR3 is TGTGCCAGTAGTCTCAGGGCGAGCTCCTACGAGCAGTACTTC. Amino acids: CASSLRASSYEQYF. The full variable domain, with the rest looked up from reference TRBV19 and TRBJ2-7, is DGGITQSPKYLFRKEGQNVTLSCEQNLNHDAMYWYRQDPGQGLRLIYYSQIVNDFQKGDIAEGYSVSREKKESFPLTVTSAQKNPTAFYLCASSLRASSYEQYFGPGTRLTVT.

The rearrangement links TRBV9 to TRBJ2-1, with D unresolved. The CDR3 contains 18 residues. Trimming left V 4 bases short and J 7 bases short, with 27 bases between. Germline V gene data show CDR1 as SGDLS and CDR2 as YYNGEE. CDR3 sequence (DNA): TGTGCCAGCAGCCCCTCTCCGGCCGCGCTAGATGGGGTAAATGAGCAGTTCTTC. Protein: CASSPSPAALDGVNEQFF.

The chain couples TRBV14 to TRBJ2-3, with D possibly matching TRBD2 (5 bases). The CDR3 totals 15 residues. V lost 1 base, J lost 2 bases, and 10 bases lay in between. Germline CDR1 is SGHDN and CDR2 is FVKESK. CDR3 bases: TGTGCCAGCAGCCAAGTTGGAGGTTACACAGATACGCAGTATTTT. It codes for CASSQVGGYTDTQYF.

The chain uses TRBV2 and TRBJ2-1; D uncertain. The germline V and J ends were trimmed by 5 bases and 9 bases, with 2 bases remaining between them. This CDR3 comprises 9 residues. Germline CDR1 is SNHLY and CDR2 is FYNNEI. CDR3 protein: CASSSEQFF. The CDR3 DNA reads as TGTGCCAGCAGTAGTGAGCAGTTCTTC.

V and J are TRBV9 and TRBJ2-7; maybe TRBD2 (6 bases). The CDR3 consists of 15 residues. Trimming removed 1 base at V and 0 bases at J, with 11 bases between. Germline V gene sequence: CDR1 SGDLS, CDR2 YYNGEE. CDR3 sequence: CASSVSSDSSYEQYF. The CDR3, as DNA: TGTGCCAGCAGCGTATCTAGCGACAGCTCCTACGAGCAGTACTTC.

This clone has a handful of counts. Other DNA sequences from this sample encode an identical CDR3 as well. The V and J genes are TRBV5-1 and TRBJ2-1; D is perhaps TRBD2 (5 bases). CDR1 is SGHRS and CDR2 is YFSETQ in the germline V gene. The CDR3 totals 13 residues. V lost 1 base, J lost 3 bases, and 5 bases lay in between. Written as DNA, the CDR3 is TGCGCCAGCAGCTTGACTAGCTACAATGAGCAGTTCTTC. This translates into CASSLTSYNEQFF.

The V call is TRBV2, the J call TRBJ1-2, with D uncertain. This CDR3 is 15 amino acids long. Trimming pared 2 bases from V and 4 bases from J, leaving 14 bases between. The germline V gene encodes CDR1 SNHLY and CDR2 FYNNEI. The CDR3 DNA is TGTGCCAGCAGTGAACGGGGTACGGTCATCTATGGCTACACCTTC. It translates to CASSERGTVIYGYTF.

This chain links TRBV19 with TRBJ1-1, with 8 bases matching TRBD1. V gave up 5 bases and J gave up 6 bases; unmatched junction bases: 8. The CDR3 is made up of 14 amino acids. From germline, CDR1 is LNHDA and CDR2 SQIVND (reference sequence). The CDR3, as DNA: TGTGCCAGTAGTCTCGGACAGGGTAACGCTGAAGCTTTCTTT. This sequence encodes CASSLGQGNAEAFF.

The chain couples TRBV7-9 to TRBJ2-5; D may match TRBD1 or TRBD2 (7 bases each). Per the germline V gene, CDR1 is SEHNR and CDR2 is FQNEAQ (reference sequence). This CDR3 is 14 amino acids long. V was pared by 4 bases and J by 5 bases, with 14 bases between. In DNA form, the CDR3 reads TGTGCCAGCAGCTCAGGGGGGGTATCGGAGACCCAGTACTTC. Its protein product is CASSSGGVSETQYF.

The V call is TRBV11-2, the J call TRBJ2-3; possibly TRBD1 for D (6 bases). Looked up from germline, CDR1 is SGHAT and CDR2 is FQNNGV. V dropped 4 bases and J dropped 2 bases, with 13 bases sitting between them. The CDR3 sequence is 15 residues long. The CDR3 DNA is TGTGCCAGCAGCTCCGGACAGCAAATCACAGATACGCAGTATTTT. It encodes CASSSGQQITDTQYF.

The chain employs TRBV11-2 and TRBJ2-4, with a tentative D call TRBD2 (5 bases). This CDR3 spans 16 amino acids. Germline loops: CDR1 SGHAT, CDR2 FQNNGV. Trimming cost V 5 bases and J 5 bases, with 19 bases left between them. This chain's CDR3 is CASSPWMSEEQNIQYF. The CDR3 DNA reads TGTGCCAGCAGCCCGTGGATGTCGGAGGAACAAAACATTCAGTACTTC. Complete variable domain (other parts from reference TRBV11-2 and TRBJ2-4): EAGVAQSPRYKIIEKRQSVAFWCNPISGHATLYWYQQILGQGPKLLIQFQNNGVVDDSQLPKDRFSAERLKGVDSTLKIQPAKLEDSAVYLCASSPWMSEEQNIQYFGAGTRLSVL.

This clone occurred once. The gene calls are TRBV5-4 and TRBJ2-1; the D is unclear. Deletions cut 2 bases from V and 0 bases from J, with 15 bases between. Germline assignment: CDR1 SGHNT and CDR2 YYREEE (reference sequence). The CDR3 totals 17 residues. CDR3 region: CASSFMGGSSSYNEQFF. CDR3 bases: TGTGCCAGCAGCTTTATGGGTGGGTCAAGCTCCTACAATGAGCAGTTCTTC.

V gene TRBV2 combines with J gene TRBJ2-7; 10 nucleotides align to TRBD1. This CDR3 spans 14 amino acids. V trimming: 6 bases; J trimming: 3 bases; junction bases outside the gene matches: 5. The germline V gene encodes CDR1 SNHLY and CDR2 FYNNEI. The CDR3 is CASRAGTGDYEQYF. The CDR3 nucleotides are TGTGCCAGCAGAGCCGGGACAGGGGACTACGAGCAGTACTTC. The whole variable domain, remainder taken from reference TRBV2 and TRBJ2-7, is EPEVTQTPSHQVTQMGQEVILRCVPISNHLYFYWYRQILGQKVEFLVSFYNNEISEKSEIFDDQFSVERPDGSNFTLKIRSTKLEDSAMYFCASRAGTGDYEQYFGPGTRLTVT.

The J gene is TRBJ2-2, the V gene TRBV28, with unresolved D. Germline V gene lookup returns CDR1 MDHEN and CDR2 SYDVKM. CDR3 length: 13 residues. The V and J ends lost 4 bases and 4 bases respectively, with 7 bases between them. In DNA form, the CDR3 reads TGTGCCAGCAGTTCTCGTGGCACCGGGGAGCTGTTTTTT. Translating it yields CASSSRGTGELFF.

In this sample, this clone turned up once. This chain joins TRBV7-6 and TRBJ2-7; TRBD2 agrees at 14 bases. Germline CDR1 SGHVS, CDR2 FNYEAQ. J gave up 4 bases and V 3 bases, and 5 bases lay outside the gene matches. This CDR3 is 16 amino acids long. The CDR3 sequence: CASSFGTSGSSYEQYF. The CDR3 DNA sequence: TGTGCCAGCAGCTTTGGGACTAGCGGGAGTTCTTACGAGCAGTACTTC.